Presented here are 8 T cell receptor beta chains from one specimen sequenced in a study of cytomegalovirus exposure and HLA in healthy donors. Use of 60 Vbeta and 13 Jbeta primers characterized the PCR. Clones were sequenced by immunoSEQ multiplex PCR, and TCRdb holds only the in-frame ones, with some missing. The specimen's table records tens of thousands of clones. The sequenced material came from PBMCs. All receptors derive from a male donor in good health and CMV-seronegative.

In nucleotides, the CDR3 is TGTGCCAGCAGCTTGGCCAGGGGGTATACTGAAGCTTTCTTT. Residues: CASSLARGYTEAFF. The chain joins TRBV5-5 to TRBJ1-1; 7 nucleotides agree with TRBD1. The germline V gene has CDR1 SGHKS and CDR2 YYEKEE (reference sequence). The V and J ends lost 0 bases and 5 bases, in that order; junction bases with no gene match: 4. CDR3 length equals 14 residues.

The V call is TRBV28, the J call TRBJ2-7, with a weak D call TRBD1 (6 bases). The CDR3 loop spans 12 amino acids. The V and J ends lost 6 bases and 7 bases respectively, with 13 bases between them. Germline lookup yields CDR1 MDHEN and CDR2 SYDVKM. The CDR3 is CASRSGVGEQYF. The CDR3 coding sequence is TGTGCCAGCAGATCAGGGGTGGGAGAGCAGTACTTC.

This chain connects TRBV19 to TRBJ2-1; tentative D call: TRBD1 (6 bases). Germline lookup yields CDR1 LNHDA and CDR2 SQIVND (reference sequence). V shed 6 bases and J shed 9 bases, with 21 bases lying between them. This CDR3 region has 15 residues. This CDR3 reads CASSQPGQGSPEQFF. The CDR3 region has the DNA TGTGCCAGTAGCCAACCGGGACAAGGTTCCCCTGAGCAGTTCTTC.

The genes are TRBV28 and TRBJ1-4, with 10 bases that match TRBD1. V lost 1 base to trimming and J lost 8 bases; unmatched junction nucleotides: 13. CDR3 length: 18 amino acids. The germline gives CDR1 MDHEN, CDR2 SYDVKM. In DNA form, the CDR3 reads TGTGCCAGCAGTTTATCTTTGGTTTATGGGACAGGGGACGAAAAACTGTTTTTT. This encodes CASSLSLVYGTGDEKLFF.

The chain is built from TRBV13 and TRBJ2-7; 9 positions match TRBD1. The CDR3 consists of 14 residues. V was clipped by 4 bases and J by 5 bases; unmatched bases: 6. Germline V CDR1 and CDR2: PRHDT, FYEKMQ (reference sequence). The CDR3 protein is CASSWGQGVDEQYF. CDR3 coding DNA: TGTGCCAGCAGCTGGGGACAGGGTGTCGACGAGCAGTACTTC.

The V gene is TRBV19, the J gene TRBJ1-3, with a weak D call TRBD1 (5 bases). This CDR3 has 13 amino acids. Germline V gene lookup returns CDR1 LNHDA and CDR2 SQIVND (reference sequence). The ends were cut back, 9 bases at V and 2 bases at J, with 11 bases in the middle. Here the CDR3 DNA reads TGTGCCAGCCAGGGAGGCCCTGGAAACACCATATATTTT. Its translation is CASQGGPGNTIYF.

The CDR3 sequence is CASSLAGEAFF. The CDR3 DNA reads as TGCGCCAGCAGCTTGGCAGGGGAAGCTTTCTTT. This chain uses TRBV5-1 with TRBJ1-1; D is possibly TRBD1 (5 bases). V lost 0 bases and J lost 8, with 5 bases in between. The CDR3 consists of 11 residues. CDR1 and CDR2 from the germline V gene are SGHRS and YFSETQ.

This chain links TRBV10-3 with TRBJ2-5; TRBD2 is a possible D gene (6 bases). The germline V gene encodes CDR1 ENHRY and CDR2 SYGVKD. The CDR3 length is 13 residues. Trimming removed 10 bases from V and 2 bases from J, with 14 bases in between. In DNA form, the CDR3 reads TGTGCCACGGGGACTCCGTCGCAAGAGACCCAGTACTTC. Translated: CATGTPSQETQYF.